Only a few counts were recorded for the clone carrying this T cell receptor beta chain. The antigen is unknown. This sample was taken from a study of T cell repertoires in cytomegalovirus infection. The overall study: Recently identified HLA-C-restricted and well-studied HLA-B-restricted CMV epitopes were used.

The V end lost 5 bases, the J end lost 4 bases, and 9 bases lay between the germline ends. This CDR3 has 13 residues. CDR1 and CDR2 (germline): SGHVS, FNYEAQ. MiXCR was run by TCRdb on the reads, yielding one entry per CDR3 protein. Of roughly 70,000 distinct CDR3 sequences listed, 20% to 25% are singletons. The chain couples TRBV7-6 to TRBJ1-5, with D unclear. The TCR sequence derives from a human donor in good health (CMV status not recorded). Some clones in this sample may be carry-over from other donors' samples. This specimen consisted of CD8+ T cells from cultured PBMCs, obtained from culture after CMV antigen stimulation. CDR3 in DNA: TGTGCCAGCAGCGCCCCTGGTAATCAGCCCCAGCATTTT. Protein: CASSAPGNQPQHF.